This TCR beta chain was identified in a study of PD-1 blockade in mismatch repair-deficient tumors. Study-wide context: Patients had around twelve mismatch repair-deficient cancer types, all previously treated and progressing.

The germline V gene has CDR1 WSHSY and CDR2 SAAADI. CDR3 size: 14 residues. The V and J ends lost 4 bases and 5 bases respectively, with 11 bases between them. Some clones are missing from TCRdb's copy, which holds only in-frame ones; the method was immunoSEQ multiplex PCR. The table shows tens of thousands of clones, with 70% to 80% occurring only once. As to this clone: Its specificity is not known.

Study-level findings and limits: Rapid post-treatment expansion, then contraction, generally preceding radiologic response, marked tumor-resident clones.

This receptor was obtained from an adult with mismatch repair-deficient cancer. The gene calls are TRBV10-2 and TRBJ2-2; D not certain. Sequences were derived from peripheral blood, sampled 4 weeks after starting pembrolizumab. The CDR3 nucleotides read TGCGCCAGCAGTGGCAAAGTTCTAACCGGGGAGCTGTTTTTT. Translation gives CASSGKVLTGELFF.